One and the same sample provided the 26 T cell receptor beta chains below, sequenced in a study of blood T cell repertoires in COVID-19. Generated by immunoSEQ multiplex PCR, the TCRdb table keeps only in-frame clones and is missing some. The table has 53,000 or so clones, less than 95% seen once. Material for sequencing was peripheral blood. Receptor source: a middle-aged man with acute or convalescent COVID-19.

The J gene is TRBJ2-5, the V gene TRBV7-3; the match to TRBD2 covers 12 bases. The CDR3 extends over 14 amino acids. J was trimmed by 4 bases and V by 5 bases; bases with no gene match: 2. The germline CDR1 and CDR2 sequences are SGHTA and FQGTGA. CDR3 sequence: CASSPGLAGETQYF. As DNA, the CDR3 is TGTGCCAGCAGCCCGGGACTAGCGGGAGAGACCCAGTACTTC.

In nucleotides, the CDR3 is TGTGCCAGCAGCCGACAGGTTCAAGAGACCCAGTACTTC. Protein product: CASSRQVQETQYF. The rearrangement links TRBV7-9 to TRBJ2-5, with D perhaps matching TRBD1 (6 bases). Trimming removed 5 bases from V and 2 bases from J, with 9 bases in between. This CDR3 spans 13 amino acids. Germline V CDR1 and CDR2: SEHNR, FQNEAQ (reference sequence). The variable domain in full, with the rest retrieved from reference TRBV7-9 and TRBJ2-5, is DTGVSQNPRHKITKRGQNVTFRCDPISEHNRLYWYRQTLGQGPEFLTYFQNEAQLEKSRLLSDRFSAERPKGSFSTLEIQRTEQGDSAMYLCASSRQVQETQYFGPGTRLLVL.

The chain links TRBV2 to TRBJ2-1, with 8 positions matching TRBD2. The CDR3 totals 16 residues. Germline CDR1 and CDR2: SNHLY and FYNNEI. The V gene end was trimmed by 2 bases and the J gene end by 9 bases; junction bases not matched to a gene: 12. The CDR3 is CASSESQRGLIREQFF. The CDR3, as DNA: TGTGCCAGCAGTGAATCCCAGCGGGGGCTGATACGTGAGCAGTTCTTC.

J is TRBJ1-3 and V is TRBV30; D may be TRBD1 (5 bases). CDR3 length: 16 residues. The V gene lost 5 bases and the J gene lost 2 bases, with 19 bases spanning the gap. CDR1 and CDR2 (germline): GTSNPN, SVGIG (reference sequence). CDR3 DNA sequence: TGTGCCTGGGCGAGACAGAGCCTAAATGCTGGAAACACCATATATTTT. This codes for CAWARQSLNAGNTIYF.

The V and J genes are TRBV5-5 and TRBJ2-7; 13 bases map to TRBD2. V lost 4 bases, J lost 3 bases, and 7 bases stayed unmatched. This CDR3 comprises 16 residues. The V gene's germline CDR1 is SGHKS and CDR2 YYEKEE (reference sequence). The CDR3, as DNA: TGTGCCAGCAGCACCGGACTAGCGGGAGCTGTCTACGAGCAGTACTTC. Its protein product is CASSTGLAGAVYEQYF.

This chain joins TRBV25-1 and TRBJ1-5; the D gene is possibly TRBD1 (5 bases). Germline CDR1 reads MGHDK; CDR2 reads SYGVNS. This CDR3 has 14 residues. The V end was cut by 3 bases, the J end by 3 bases, with 9 bases between. The CDR3 region is CASSDRDFNQPQHF. CDR3 in DNA: TGTGCCAGCAGTGATCGGGACTTCAATCAGCCCCAGCATTTT.

The V and J genes are TRBV19 and TRBJ1-5; D remains unclear. Trimming took 4 bases from V and 2 from J, leaving 21 bases between them. Germline V gene lookup returns CDR1 LNHDA and CDR2 SQIVND (reference sequence). The CDR3 sequence is 18 residues long. The CDR3 DNA reads TGTGCCAGTAGTACCCCCCCCGGTAATACGAAAGGCAATCAGCCCCAGCATTTT. This codes for CASSTPPGNTKGNQPQHF.

This chain connects TRBV5-4 to TRBJ2-1, with TRBD2 matching over 7 bases. The junction had 2 bases not matched to a gene; V was cut back by 0 bases and J by 5 bases. Germline CDR1 and CDR2: SGHNT and YYREEE (reference sequence). This CDR3 contains 14 residues. Written as DNA, the CDR3 is TGTGCCAGCAGCTTGGAGCTAGCGGACAATGAGCAGTTCTTC. It specifies CASSLELADNEQFF.

J is TRBJ1-2 and V is TRBV6-5; TRBD1 aligns across 7 bases. The trim removed 6 bases at V and 1 base at J, leaving 5 bases unmatched. Germline V gene lookup returns CDR1 MNHEY and CDR2 SVGAGI. The CDR3 loop spans 14 amino acids. The CDR3 spells CASRETGYNYGYTF. As DNA, the CDR3 is TGTGCCAGCAGGGAGACAGGGTATAACTATGGCTACACCTTC.

V and J are TRBV6-1 and TRBJ1-3; 9 bases align to TRBD1. The CDR3 has 16 residues. Trimming at V came to 3 bases and at J to 4 bases, leaving 7 bases not matched to a gene. Germline CDR1 and CDR2: MNHNS and SASEGT. CDR3 DNA: TGTGCCAGCAGTGAGAGGGACAGGGTTTCAGGAAACACCATATATTTT. This sequence encodes CASSERDRVSGNTIYF.

This clone was recorded only once. This chain links TRBV10-3 with TRBJ2-7; D call uncertain. V was shortened by 5 bases and J by 0 bases, with 8 bases between the two germline ends. The CDR3 has 13 residues. Germline CDR1 is ENHRY and CDR2 is SYGVKD. DNA for the CDR3: TGTGCCATCAGTAGCGCTAGCTCCTACGAGCAGTACTTC. It translates to CAISSASSYEQYF.

The chain couples TRBV7-2 to TRBJ2-1; D ambiguous. The CDR3 is 14 amino acids. Trimming left V 3 bases short and J 0 bases short, with 6 bases between. The germline CDR1 and CDR2 sequences are SGHTA and FQGNSA. CDR3 DNA: TGTGCCAGCAGCTTGATGAGCTCCTACAATGAGCAGTTCTTC. It specifies CASSLMSSYNEQFF.

The V call is TRBV11-2, the J call TRBJ2-6; unclear D gene. Germline loops: CDR1 SGHAT, CDR2 FQNNGV. The CDR3 is 17 amino acids. Trimming pared 0 bases from V and 2 bases from J, leaving 11 bases between. The CDR3 loop is CASSLDPQVTGANVLTF. Here the CDR3 DNA reads TGTGCCAGCAGCTTAGATCCCCAGGTTACTGGGGCCAACGTCCTGACTTTC.

In this sample, this clone turned up a few times. The V gene is TRBV7-2, the J gene TRBJ1-6; 8 bases match TRBD1. After removal of 0 bases from V and 9 bases from J, the junction contained 1 base not matched to a gene. CDR1 SGHTA and CDR2 FQGNSA come from the germline V gene. The CDR3 loop spans 14 amino acids. The CDR3 DNA reads TGTGCCAGCAGCTTAGCGCAGGGGGCTTCACCCCTCCACTTT. It codes for CASSLAQGASPLHF.

The V call is TRBV30, the J call TRBJ1-6, with 8 bases fitting TRBD1. Germline V CDR1 and CDR2: GTSNPN, SVGIG (reference sequence). This CDR3 is built from 14 residues. Trimming at V came to 2 bases and at J to 7 bases, leaving 4 bases not matched to a gene. CDR3 loop: CAWSPGQGNSPLHF. CDR3 sequence (DNA): TGTGCCTGGAGTCCCGGACAGGGAAATTCACCCCTCCACTTT.

The V and J genes are TRBV5-1 and TRBJ2-2; 11 bases fit TRBD2. V trimming: 0 bases; J trimming: 6 bases; junction bases outside the gene matches: 1. The CDR3 totals 15 residues. Germline V CDR1 and CDR2: SGHRS, YFSETQ. The CDR3 region is CASSLVAGGAGELFF. CDR3 in DNA: TGCGCCAGCAGCTTGGTAGCGGGAGGGGCCGGGGAGCTGTTTTTT.

The chain couples TRBV5-1 to TRBJ2-7; 8 nucleotides agree with TRBD2. The CDR3 totals 15 residues. Germline V gene data show CDR1 as SGHRS and CDR2 as YFSETQ. The V and J ends lost 4 bases and 5 bases, in that order; junction bases with no gene match: 11. As DNA, the CDR3 is TGCGCCAGCAGCCCTCTGATGACTAGCGTTGACGAGCAGTACTTC. Translation: CASSPLMTSVDEQYF.

The chain uses TRBV30 and TRBJ2-7; a weak D match, TRBD1 (5 bases). The V end was cut by 3 bases, the J end by 6 bases, with 15 bases between. The CDR3 runs to 13 residues. In germline, CDR1 is GTSNPN, CDR2 SVGIG (reference sequence). The CDR3 nucleotides are TGTGCCTGGAGCCTCCTGGGGCAGGGCGAGCAGTACTTC. It is translated as CAWSLLGQGEQYF.

V usage is TRBV6-5 and J usage is TRBJ1-5; TRBD1 might be the D (5 bases). The CDR3 has 14 residues. Germline V gene lookup returns CDR1 MNHEY and CDR2 SVGAGI. V dropped 5 bases and J dropped 6 bases, with 14 bases sitting between them. The CDR3 region has the DNA TGTGCCAGCAGTCCAGACAGAGTTCCTCAGCCCCAGCATTTT. It yields the protein CASSPDRVPQPQHF.

The J gene is TRBJ1-5, the V gene TRBV6-4, with a tentative D call TRBD1 (5 bases). Trimming cost V 4 bases and J 7 bases, with 14 bases left between them. The CDR3 sequence is 14 residues long. CDR1 is MRHNA and CDR2 is SNTAGT in the germline V gene. As DNA, the CDR3 is TGTGCCAGCAGTGTCCCCCGGGGGAAACAGCCCCAGCATTTT. Encoded protein: CASSVPRGKQPQHF.

CDR3 sequence reads: CASSYSDRARGYTF. DNA for the CDR3: TGTGCCAGCAGTTACTCCGACAGGGCCCGCGGCTACACCTTC. The chain combines TRBV6-6 with TRBJ1-2; 7 nucleotides line up with TRBD1. From germline, CDR1 is MNHNY and CDR2 SVGAGI (reference sequence). The CDR3 loop spans 14 amino acids. V was pared by 0 bases and J by 8 bases, with 6 bases of the junction left unmatched.

This chain connects TRBV29-1 to TRBJ1-2; D not certain. The germline V gene encodes CDR1 SQVTM and CDR2 ANQGSEA. V was pared by 7 bases and J by 4 bases, with 13 bases between. The CDR3 is made up of 12 amino acids. The CDR3 here is CSGHSGSYGYTF. CDR3 nucleotide sequence: TGCAGCGGTCATTCGGGGAGCTATGGCTACACCTTC.

This chain joins TRBV9 and TRBJ2-7, with D possibly TRBD1 on 6 matching bases. Germline-derived CDR1 and CDR2 are SGDLS and YYNGEE. The CDR3 is 14 residues long. The V end lost 0 bases, the J end lost 8 bases, and 15 bases lay between the germline ends. CDR3 amino acids: CASSVAGADSKQYF. Written as DNA, the CDR3 is TGTGCCAGCAGCGTAGCAGGGGCCGATTCCAAGCAGTACTTC.

This sequence joins TRBV7-2 and TRBJ2-1, with no clear D. This CDR3 is built from 13 residues. The V gene's germline CDR1 is SGHTA and CDR2 FQGNSA. Trimming left V 6 bases short and J 0 bases short, with 6 bases between. CDR3 loop: CASRSGSYNEQFF. DNA for the CDR3: TGTGCCAGCAGATCGGGCTCCTACAATGAGCAGTTCTTC.

In nucleotides, the CDR3 is TGTGCCAGCAGCTTTACGGACAGGGGACGCTCACCCCTCCACTTT. Translated, it gives CASSFTDRGRSPLHF. V usage is TRBV5-5 and J usage is TRBJ1-6; 9 positions match TRBD1. CDR3 length equals 15 residues. Germline V gene lookup returns CDR1 SGHKS and CDR2 YYEKEE (reference sequence). With 2 bases clipped from V and 10 bases from J, the junction kept 7 bases outside the gene matches.

The chain recombines TRBV4-2 with TRBJ2-1, with D uncertain. V lost 0 bases and J 9 bases, leaving 3 bases between the germline ends. Germline CDR1 is LGHNA and CDR2 is YNFKEQ. The CDR3 length is 11 residues. CDR3 residues: CASSQDSEQFF. In nucleotides, the CDR3 is TGTGCCAGCAGCCAAGATAGTGAGCAGTTCTTC.